A selection of T cell receptor beta chains follows, all from one sample in a study of graft-versus-host responses after intestinal transplantation. Only in-frame clones appear in the TCRdb table, and some are missing; sequencing was by immunoSEQ multiplex PCR. The data show roughly 89,000 clones, 92% seen once. These receptors have no known antigen. Sequencing used unstimulated CD4+ T cells sorted from spleen or lymph node cells, obtained before intestinal transplant. Source of these receptors: a human donor who received an intestinal transplant. The CDR3 runs from the conserved cysteine through the conserved F or W. D genes are given only for firm matches. Not all rows give a size; the values are once, few, many and, for expanded clones, a class.

NA,TRBV7-2,TRBJ2-7,NA,CASSYQWGLEQYF,TGTGCCAGCAGCTACCAGTGGGGCTTGGAGCAGTACTTC
NA,TRBV30,TRBJ2-2,NA,CAWSHPGQNTGELFF,TGTGCCTGGAGCCATCCCGGACAAAACACCGGGGAGCTGTTTTTT
NA,TRBV6-1,TRBJ1-5,NA,CASSAVGGTQPQHF,TGTGCCAGCAGTGCCGTCGGGGGGACTCAGCCCCAGCATTTT
once,TRBV4-2,TRBJ2-1,TRBD1,CASSQDRAGGGSNEQFF,TGTGCCAGCAGCCAAGATAGGGCAGGGGGCGGTAGCAATGAGCAGTTCTTC
NA,TRBV5-4,TRBJ2-5,NA,CASSPAQGAETQYF,TGTGCCAGCTCACCGGCCCAGGGTGCGGAGACCCAGTACTTC
NA,TRBV4-3,TRBJ2-5,NA,CASSQEVIPRGPQETQYF,TGCGCCAGCAGCCAAGAGGTGATCCCCAGGGGTCCCCAAGAGACCCAGTACTTC
once,TRBV5-1,TRBJ1-2,NA,CASSSDSRYGYTF,TGCGCCAGCAGCTCGGACAGCCGCTATGGCTACACCTTC
NA,TRBV7-8,TRBJ2-1,TRBD2,CASREGWASGTKDEQFF,TGTGCCAGCAGGGAAGGGTGGGCTAGCGGGACCAAAGATGAGCAGTTCTTC
NA,TRBV19,TRBJ1-1,NA,CASKIDRRTEAFF,TGTGCCAGTAAAATCGACAGAAGGACTGAAGCTTTCTTT
NA,TRBV25-1,TRBJ2-5,TRBD1,CASSEIGTGRETQYF,TGTGCCAGCAGTGAAATCGGGACAGGTCGGGAGACCCAGTACTTC
few,TRBV11-2,TRBJ2-7,NA,CASSFNVGSGGRYEQYF,TGTGCCAGCAGCTTTAATGTCGGTTCGGGCGGGCGGTACGAGCAGTACTTC
NA,TRBV4-3,TRBJ2-7,NA,CASSQEAGFSYEQYF,TGCGCCAGCAGCCAAGAGGCGGGCTTCTCCTACGAGCAGTACTTC
NA,TRBV5-6,TRBJ2-7,TRBD1,CASSPTGIRAYEQYF,TGTGCCAGCAGCCCGACAGGGATTAGGGCCTACGAGCAGTACTTC
NA,TRBV10-3,TRBJ2-1,TRBD2,CAIRATSGGAGEFF,TGTGCCATCAGGGCGACTAGCGGGGGGGCTGGTGAGTTCTTC
NA,TRBV6-5,TRBJ1-5,TRBD1,CASSLDPTGSNQPQHF,TGTGCCAGCAGTTTAGACCCGACAGGGAGCAATCAGCCCCAGCATTTT
NA,TRBV7-2,TRBJ1-2,NA,CASSLQGPNYGYTF,TGTGCCAGCAGCTTACAGGGGCCTAACTATGGCTACACCTTC
NA,TRBV28,TRBJ1-2,NA,CASSSSGGNYGYTF,TGTGCCAGCAGTTCTAGCGGGGGTAACTATGGCTACACCTTC
NA,TRBV28,TRBJ2-4,TRBD2,CASRILAGGRGKNIQYF,TGTGCCAGCCGAATTTTAGCGGGAGGGCGTGGCAAAAACATTCAGTACTTC
NA,TRBV7-9,TRBJ1-2,TRBD1,CASSPGQNYGYTF,TGTGCCAGCAGCCCGGGACAGAACTATGGCTACACCTTC
NA,TRBV5-1,TRBJ1-6,NA,CASSLRTYDSPLHF,TGCGCCAGCAGCTTGCGGACTTATGATTCACCCCTCCACTTT
NA,TRBV2,TRBJ2-1,TRBD1,CASNRGSGYEQFF,TGTGCCAGTAACAGGGGGTCGGGGTATGAGCAGTTCTTC
once,TRBV18,TRBJ2-5,TRBD2,CASSQNSGETQYF,TGTGCCAGCTCCCAAAATAGCGGGGAGACCCAGTACTTC
few,TRBV10-3,TRBJ2-5,TRBD1,CAISGDSKETQYF,TGTGCCATCAGTGGGGACAGTAAAGAGACCCAGTACTTC
NA,TRBV4-1,TRBJ1-5,NA,CASSPGGASGNQPQHF,TGCGCCAGCAGCCCCGGGGGGGCTAGTGGCAATCAGCCCCAGCATTTT
NA,TRBV6-1,TRBJ2-3,NA,CASSRTSTDTQYF,TGTGCCAGCAGTAGGACTAGCACAGATACGCAGTATTTT
NA,TRBV28,TRBJ2-7,TRBD2,CASSLPGLGYEQYF,TGTGCCAGCAGTTTGCCGGGACTAGGCTACGAGCAGTACTTC
NA,TRBV28,TRBJ2-2,TRBD2,CASSSSGANTGELFF,TGTGCCAGCAGTTCTAGCGGAGCGAACACCGGGGAGCTGTTTTTT
NA,TRBV2,TRBJ2-1,TRBD2,CASSEILAGRNEQFF,TGTGCCAGCAGTGAGATTCTAGCGGGAAGGAATGAGCAGTTCTTC
NA,TRBV19,TRBJ1-1,TRBD1,CASRKVTGGGTEAFF,TGTGCCAGTAGAAAAGTAACAGGGGGGGGCACTGAAGCTTTCTTT
NA,TRBV6-5,TRBJ1-1,NA,CASSIDRIGTEAFF,TGTGCCAGCAGCATCGACAGGATTGGCACTGAAGCTTTCTTT
NA,TRBV12-5,TRBJ1-6,NA,CASGLVPKHRSGGLPLHF,TGTGCTAGTGGTTTGGTACCCAAGCATAGGTCGGGAGGGCTACCCCTCCACTTT
NA,TRBV11-2,TRBJ2-7,TRBD2,CASSWTSGQTYEQYF,TGTGCCAGCAGCTGGACTAGCGGGCAGACCTACGAGCAGTACTTC
NA,TRBV5-1,TRBJ1-1,NA,CASSSLPGGVGGSTEAFF,TGCGCCAGCAGCTCGCTCCCGGGGGGGGTCGGTGGGAGCACTGAAGCTTTCTTT
NA,TRBV6-6,TRBJ2-1,TRBD2,CASSYGAGVVPNEQFF,TGTGCCAGCAGTTACGGAGCGGGAGTTGTCCCCAATGAGCAGTTCTTC
NA,TRBV18,TRBJ2-5,NA,CASSPPGQWGTQYF,TGTGCCAGCTCACCACCCGGACAGTGGGGGACCCAGTACTTC
NA,TRBV7-8,TRBJ1-3,NA,CASSLPRFPSGNTIYF,TGTGCCAGCAGCTTACCGAGGTTCCCATCTGGAAACACCATATATTTT
NA,TRBV28,TRBJ1-4,NA,CASSTRQEWGKLFF,TGTGCCAGCAGTACCCGACAGGAATGGGGAAAACTGTTTTTT
NA,TRBV7-9,TRBJ1-4,NA,CASSVSGGGGEKLFF,TGTGCCAGCAGCGTTAGCGGGGGCGGCGGTGAAAAACTGTTTTTT
NA,TRBV7-2,TRBJ2-5,NA,CAIESAVGAYQETQYF,TGTGCCATTGAATCTGCAGTGGGGGCCTACCAGGAGACCCAGTACTTC
NA,TRBV18,TRBJ2-4,NA,CASSPRTEGDWVAKNIQYF,TGTGCCAGCTCACCAAGGACAGAGGGCGATTGGGTAGCCAAAAACATTCAGTACTTC
NA,TRBV10-3,TRBJ2-3,NA,CAIGDTTDTQYF,TGTGCCATCGGGGACACCACAGATACGCAGTATTTT
NA,TRBV6-1,TRBJ1-2,NA,CASRPGQLYGYTF,TGTGCCAGCAGACCCGGACAACTCTATGGCTACACCTTC
NA,TRBV9,TRBJ2-1,TRBD2,CASSVAAGRSYNEQFF,TGTGCCAGCAGCGTAGCTGCCGGGAGGTCCTACAATGAGCAGTTCTTC
NA,TRBV5-1,TRBJ2-3,TRBD2,CASSTFSGALTDTQYF,TGCGCCAGCAGCACCTTTAGCGGGGCCCTCACAGATACGCAGTATTTT
NA,TRBV5-1,TRBJ2-3,TRBD2,CASSLAFTSGATDTQYF,TGCGCCAGCAGCTTGGCCTTTACTAGCGGGGCCACAGATACGCAGTATTTT
NA,TRBV30,TRBJ2-3,TRBD1,CAWRKGQNTDTQYF,TGTGCCTGGAGAAAGGGACAGAACACAGATACGCAGTATTTT